A selection of T cell receptor beta chains follows, all from one sample in a study of technical replicates of blood from a few donors. TCRdb's table, derived via immunoSEQ multiplex PCR, lists solely in-frame clones and lacks some. The sample contains more than 65,000 clones, under 98% of which appear only once. The sample comprised T cells isolated from PBMCs. Receptors originate from a human donor in good health. The CDR3 runs from the conserved cysteine through the conserved F or W.

CDR3aa: CASSLVAGVGETQYF; j_gene: TRBJ2-5; v_gene: TRBV11-2
CDR3aa: CASSFYGTYEQYF; j_gene: TRBJ2-7; v_gene: TRBV6-5
CDR3aa: CASSLRENTEAFF; j_gene: TRBJ1-1; v_gene: TRBV19
CDR3aa: CASTQGGIALTGELFF; j_gene: TRBJ2-2; v_gene: TRBV28
CDR3aa: CASSSGGLRTYEQYF; j_gene: TRBJ2-7; v_gene: TRBV7-9
CDR3aa: CASSLLETSGISEQFF; j_gene: TRBJ2-1; v_gene: TRBV5-1
CDR3aa: CASSDTYTDTQYF; j_gene: TRBJ2-3; v_gene: TRBV2
CDR3aa: CASRPTASYEQYF; j_gene: TRBJ2-7; v_gene: TRBV10-2
CDR3aa: CAWSPQTQTQYF; j_gene: TRBJ2-5; v_gene: TRBV30
CDR3aa: CSAEAGVEQFF; j_gene: TRBJ2-1; v_gene: TRBV29-1
CDR3aa: CASSASTGMGADTQYF; j_gene: TRBJ2-3; v_gene: TRBV9
CDR3aa: CASSRTVNSYNEQFF; j_gene: TRBJ2-1; v_gene: TRBV4-3
CDR3aa: CASKGQADYEQYF; j_gene: TRBJ2-7; v_gene: TRBV7-9
CDR3aa: CASRSPGRYEQYF; j_gene: TRBJ2-7; v_gene: TRBV6-5
CDR3aa: CASSYSIQGGYEQYF; j_gene: TRBJ2-7; v_gene: TRBV6-5
CDR3aa: CASSLIPGKLNTEAFF; j_gene: TRBJ1-1; v_gene: TRBV7-8
CDR3aa: CASAGTGYHEQYF; j_gene: TRBJ2-7; v_gene: TRBV5-6
CDR3aa: CASTDGGPQHF; j_gene: TRBJ1-5; v_gene: TRBV27
CDR3aa: CASTALAQGLLSAFF; j_gene: TRBJ1-1; v_gene: TRBV19
CDR3aa: CASSLALAGSYNEQFF; j_gene: TRBJ2-1; v_gene: TRBV5-1
CDR3aa: CASSVTSHYEQFF; j_gene: TRBJ2-1; v_gene: TRBV11-2
CDR3aa: CASSHDRLGGYTF; j_gene: TRBJ1-2; v_gene: TRBV10-1
CDR3aa: CASSVSPTDLVEQYF; j_gene: TRBJ2-7; v_gene: TRBV7-6
CDR3aa: CASSIGQPTGTEAFF; j_gene: TRBJ1-1; v_gene: TRBV25-1
CDR3aa: CASSFQSSEAFF; j_gene: TRBJ1-1; v_gene: TRBV5-6
CDR3aa: CASSDTGIIYEQYF; j_gene: TRBJ2-7; v_gene: TRBV11-2
CDR3aa: CASSFSAYEQYF; j_gene: TRBJ2-7; v_gene: TRBV27
CDR3aa: CASSPTLGHNTEAFF; j_gene: TRBJ1-1; v_gene: TRBV4-2
CDR3aa: CASSFTVTDEQYF; j_gene: TRBJ2-7; v_gene: TRBV28
CDR3aa: CARARPSTETQYF; j_gene: TRBJ2-5; v_gene: TRBV19
CDR3aa: CASSLSPQTGETQYF; j_gene: TRBJ2-5; v_gene: TRBV4-1
CDR3aa: CASSLLRLANYGYTF; j_gene: TRBJ1-2; v_gene: TRBV7-3
CDR3aa: CASSVEDGVQETQYF; j_gene: TRBJ2-5; v_gene: TRBV9
CDR3aa: CASSPISQGTDTQYF; j_gene: TRBJ2-3; v_gene: TRBV18
CDR3aa: CASSLTVTYEQYF; j_gene: TRBJ2-7; v_gene: TRBV5-6
CDR3aa: CAWSPGSSCYF; j_gene: TRBJ2-5; v_gene: TRBV30
CDR3aa: CASSYALTGVGETQYF; j_gene: TRBJ2-5; v_gene: TRBV6-5
CDR3aa: CASSLTGNTEAFF; j_gene: TRBJ1-1; v_gene: TRBV19
CDR3aa: CASSLVESGRHF; j_gene: TRBJ2-7; v_gene: TRBV7-9
CDR3aa: CASSPGLAGVYHEQYF; j_gene: TRBJ2-7; v_gene: TRBV7-2
CDR3aa: CASSVGAGAYEQYF; j_gene: TRBJ2-7; v_gene: TRBV9
CDR3aa: CASSPRQGAGNTIYF; j_gene: TRBJ1-3; v_gene: TRBV14